The 14 T cell receptor beta chains in this list originate from one sample, sequenced in a study of cytomegalovirus exposure and HLA in healthy donors. 60 Vbeta and 13 Jbeta primers were used in PCR. The protocol was immunoSEQ multiplex PCR, while the TCRdb copy is restricted to in-frame clones and leaves out a portion. The data show fewer than 250,000 clones, around four fifths seen once. Sequencing input: PBMCs. These TCRs come from a man aged 35 to 55 in good health and CMV-seropositive.

This chain uses TRBV5-5 with TRBJ1-4; D ambiguous. V lost 2 bases and J lost 7, with 18 bases in between. Per germline, CDR1 SGHKS and CDR2 YYEKEE (reference sequence). This CDR3 has 16 residues. This CDR3 is CASSFEAPRGSEKLFF. For the CDR3, the DNA is TGTGCCAGCAGCTTTGAGGCACCCCGAGGGAGTGAAAAACTGTTTTTT.

The J gene is TRBJ2-5, the V gene TRBV5-8; D gene uncertain. V was shortened by 0 bases and J by 1 base, with 10 bases between the two germline ends. Germline loops: CDR1 SGHTS, CDR2 YDEGEE. The CDR3 extends over 15 amino acids. CDR3 region: CASSLADKAQETQYF. As DNA, the CDR3 is TGTGCCAGCAGCTTGGCCGACAAGGCCCAAGAGACCCAGTACTTC.

CDR3 bases: TGTGCCAGCAGCGTAGGGACAGGGGTCTCTGGAAACACCATATATTTT. Translating it yields CASSVGTGVSGNTIYF. The chain combines TRBV7-8 with TRBJ1-3; 10 bases line up with TRBD1. CDR1 and CDR2 (germline): SGHVS, FQNEAQ. The CDR3 consists of 16 residues. V lost 5 bases and J lost 0; bases outside the gene matches: 4.

The rearrangement joins TRBV19 to TRBJ2-7; TRBD1 matches 10 bases. CDR1 LNHDA and CDR2 SQIVND come from the germline V gene (reference sequence). V trimming: 5 bases; J trimming: 3 bases; junction bases outside the gene matches: 7. The CDR3 runs 15 residues. The CDR3 loop is CASSPRTGGFYEQYF. The CDR3 DNA reads as TGTGCCAGTAGTCCCCGGACAGGGGGTTTCTACGAGCAGTACTTC. Full variable domain (missing parts from reference TRBV19 and TRBJ2-7): DGGITQSPKYLFRKEGQNVTLSCEQNLNHDAMYWYRQDPGQGLRLIYYSQIVNDFQKGDIAEGYSVSREKKESFPLTVTSAQKNPTAFYLCASSPRTGGFYEQYFGPGTRLTVT.

This clone was found a few times. The J gene is TRBJ2-1, the V gene TRBV19; D may be TRBD1 (6 bases). CDR3 length: 14 amino acids. Germline V gives CDR1 LNHDA, CDR2 SQIVND (reference sequence). The ends were cut back, 6 bases at V and 8 bases at J, with 17 bases in the middle. The CDR3 protein is CASSPSRGMDEQFF. The CDR3 region has the DNA TGTGCCAGTAGCCCGAGCAGGGGTATGGATGAGCAGTTCTTC.

Only one count was recorded for this clone. The rearrangement joins TRBV2 to TRBJ2-5; 7 bases are a match to TRBD2. This CDR3 spans 11 amino acids. Germline assignment: CDR1 SNHLY and CDR2 FYNNEI. J gave up 9 bases and V 5 bases, and 3 bases lay outside the gene matches. CDR3 sequence: CASSLTSSQYF. The CDR3 nucleotides are TGTGCCAGCAGTTTGACTAGCTCCCAGTACTTC.

This clone was counted only a few times. This chain links TRBV9 with TRBJ1-3, with 8 bases fitting TRBD1. The CDR3 is made up of 13 amino acids. Germline V gene lookup returns CDR1 SGDLS and CDR2 YYNGEE. V shed 7 bases, J shed 4 bases, and the junction held 4 bases outside the gene matches. The CDR3 DNA is TGTGCCAGCGGGGGACAGGCGGGAAACACCATATATTTT. This translates into CASGGQAGNTIYF.

The rearrangement joins TRBV5-1 to TRBJ2-1, with 8 bases aligning to TRBD2. Germline CDR1 and CDR2: SGHRS and YFSETQ. CDR3 length equals 16 residues. V was pared by 4 bases and J by 3 bases, with 9 bases of the junction left unmatched. CDR3 sequence reads: CASSEQTSGGYNEQFF. CDR3 coding DNA: TGCGCCAGCAGCGAGCAAACTAGCGGAGGCTACAATGAGCAGTTCTTC.

This chain connects TRBV6-5 to TRBJ2-7, with 9 bases fitting TRBD2. The germline gives CDR1 MNHEY, CDR2 SVGAGI. With V trimmed by 6 bases and J by 0 bases, 6 bases remained unmatched. The CDR3 consists of 15 residues. The DNA of the CDR3 is TGTGCCAGCAGCCAATCTAGCGGGGACTCCTACGAGCAGTACTTC. Translating gives CASSQSSGDSYEQYF.

The gene calls are TRBV5-4 and TRBJ2-1; D is undetermined. CDR3 length: 13 amino acids. Trimming took off 4 bases at V and 0 bases at J, with 5 bases between the two ends. The V gene's germline CDR1 is SGHNT and CDR2 YYREEE (reference sequence). The CDR3 is CASSLSSYNEQFF. Here the CDR3 DNA reads TGTGCCAGCAGCCTTAGCTCCTACAATGAGCAGTTCTTC.

This chain links TRBV4-1 with TRBJ2-5; 10 nucleotides match TRBD2. Per germline, CDR1 MGHRA and CDR2 YSYEKL. The CDR3 length is 15 residues. V lost 1 base and J lost 7; bases outside the gene matches: 6. This chain's CDR3 is CASSQGTSGPGTQYF. CDR3 coding DNA: TGCGCCAGCAGCCAAGGGACTAGCGGCCCGGGGACCCAGTACTTC.

The chain has TRBV10-3 and TRBJ1-1, with D possibly TRBD1 on 6 matching bases. Between the trimmed V and J ends, which lost 2 bases and 0 bases, there was a span of 10 bases. This CDR3 has 15 residues. The V gene's germline CDR1 is ENHRY and CDR2 SYGVKD. CDR3 coding DNA: TGTGCCATCAGTGAGGGGGGCAGAGTGAACACTGAAGCTTTCTTT. Its translation: CAISEGGRVNTEAFF.

The chain carries TRBV18 and TRBJ1-5; D remains unclear. The length of the CDR3 is 15 residues. Germline assignment: CDR1 KGHSH and CDR2 LQKENI. V was trimmed by 3 bases and J by 7 bases, leaving 16 bases between them. CDR3 region: CASSPGHRKEQPQHF. CDR3 bases: TGTGCCAGCTCACCGGGTCACCGGAAGGAGCAGCCCCAGCATTTT.

The rearrangement links TRBV12-5 to TRBJ2-3; no firm D call. The V gene's germline CDR1 is LGHNT and CDR2 FRNRAP. Trimming took 6 bases from V and 3 from J, leaving 10 bases between them. This CDR3 comprises 13 residues. CDR3 sequence reads: CASGRVKTDTQYF. Here the CDR3 DNA reads TGTGCTAGTGGCCGCGTCAAGACAGATACGCAGTATTTT.